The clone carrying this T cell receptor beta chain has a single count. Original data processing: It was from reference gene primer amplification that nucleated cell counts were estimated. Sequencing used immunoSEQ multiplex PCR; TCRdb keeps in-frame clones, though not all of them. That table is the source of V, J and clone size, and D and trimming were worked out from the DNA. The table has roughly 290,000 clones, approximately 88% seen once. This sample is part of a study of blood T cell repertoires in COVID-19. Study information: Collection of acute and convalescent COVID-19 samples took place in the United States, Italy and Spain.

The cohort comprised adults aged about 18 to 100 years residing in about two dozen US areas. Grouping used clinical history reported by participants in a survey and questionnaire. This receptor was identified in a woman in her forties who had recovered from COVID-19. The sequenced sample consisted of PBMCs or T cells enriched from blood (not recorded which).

The CDR3 loop reads CASSLDRVNSPLHF. In DNA form, the CDR3 reads TGTGCCAGCAGCCTCGACAGAGTAAATTCACCCCTCCACTTT. The chain combines TRBV7-9 with TRBJ1-6; perhaps TRBD1 as D (5 bases). V lost 5 bases and J 7 bases, leaving 12 bases between the germline ends. The germline gives CDR1 SEHNR, CDR2 FQNEAQ (reference sequence). This CDR3 is built from 14 residues. The whole variable domain, remainder taken from reference TRBV7-9 and TRBJ1-6, is DTGVSQNPRHKITKRGQNVTFRCDPISEHNRLYWYRQTLGQGPEFLTYFQNEAQLEKSRLLSDRFSAERPKGSFSTLEIQRTEQGDSAMYLCASSLDRVNSPLHFGNGTRLTVT.